The 12 T cell receptor beta chains below all came from one sample that was sequenced in a study of cytomegalovirus exposure and HLA in healthy donors. Some clones are missing from TCRdb's copy, which holds only in-frame ones; the method was immunoSEQ multiplex PCR. The repertoire holds 300,000 or so clones, with roughly 87% as singletons. What was sequenced was PBMCs. The origin of the receptors is a man younger than 45 in good health and CMV-seronegative.

V and J are TRBV4-3 and TRBJ2-3; D is perhaps TRBD1 (5 bases). V lost 1 base, J lost 0 bases, and 14 bases lay in between. In germline, CDR1 is LGHNA, CDR2 YSLEER. The CDR3 loop spans 17 amino acids. The CDR3 nucleotides are TGCGCCAGCAGCCAAGGGATCCCAGGGTCTAGCACAGATACGCAGTATTTT. This codes for CASSQGIPGSSTDTQYF.

The chain recombines TRBV27 with TRBJ2-5, with 8 bases fitting TRBD2. From germline, CDR1 is MNHEY and CDR2 SMNVEV (reference sequence). This CDR3 is built from 14 residues. V gave up 5 bases and J gave up 7 bases; unmatched junction bases: 9. This CDR3 reads CASSARGAGGTQYF. As DNA, the CDR3 is TGTGCCAGCAGTGCCCGGGGGGCGGGAGGGACCCAGTACTTC.

This clone came up once. The chain recombines TRBV11-3 with TRBJ2-1; possible D gene TRBD2, 5 bases. This CDR3 is 16 amino acids long. Trimming took off 5 bases at V and 0 bases at J, with 14 bases between the two ends. The germline V gene has CDR1 SGHNT and CDR2 YENEEA. The CDR3 DNA reads TGTGCCAGCAGCCCGCTCGGGGAACTCTCCTACAATGAGCAGTTCTTC. Protein: CASSPLGELSYNEQFF.

The chain links TRBV5-6 to TRBJ2-1, with D perhaps matching TRBD2 (6 bases). Deletions cut 0 bases from V and 9 bases from J, with 22 bases between. In germline, CDR1 is SGHDT, CDR2 YYEEEE. The CDR3 consists of 17 residues. The CDR3 is CASSLGKGRGGFSEQFF. CDR3 coding DNA: TGTGCCAGCAGCTTGGGAAAAGGACGGGGAGGTTTTAGTGAGCAGTTCTTC.

Concerning this clone itself: At the DNA level, this CDR3 is encoded by other sequences in the same sample as well. V is TRBV7-9 and J is TRBJ2-7; 11 bases fit TRBD2. The V and J ends lost 5 bases and 4 bases, in that order; junction bases with no gene match: 1. Germline CDR1 and CDR2: SEHNR and FQNEAQ (reference sequence). CDR3 length: 13 amino acids. CDR3 amino acids: CASSPSGGYEQYF. The CDR3 DNA reads TGTGCCAGCAGCCCTAGCGGGGGGTACGAGCAGTACTTC.

The rearrangement uses TRBV6-5 and TRBJ1-1, with D unclear. This CDR3 spans 14 amino acids. The V end lost 0 bases, the J end lost 5 bases, and 10 bases lay between the germline ends. Looked up from germline, CDR1 is MNHEY and CDR2 is SVGAGI. The CDR3, as DNA: TGTGCCAGCAGTTACTCGACGGGAAGGACTGAAGCTTTCTTT. Its translation is CASSYSTGRTEAFF.

The chain couples TRBV11-2 to TRBJ1-4; 7 nucleotides align to TRBD1. Germline trimming cut 1 base from V and 7 bases from J; bases unmatched to any gene: 9. There are 16 residues in the CDR3. CDR1 is SGHAT, CDR2 FQNNGV, per germline. The CDR3 coding sequence is TGTGCCAGCAGCTTAGGCGGACAGGCAGTAGGTGAAAAACTGTTTTTT. This codes for CASSLGGQAVGEKLFF.

The genes are TRBV27 and TRBJ1-1; 12 bases map to TRBD1. The germline CDR1 and CDR2 sequences are MNHEY and SMNVEV (reference sequence). V lost 7 bases and J lost 0; bases outside the gene matches: 9. The CDR3 length is 17 residues. Written as DNA, the CDR3 is TGTGCCAGCACCCCGGGACAGGGGGCTGCCATGAACACTGAAGCTTTCTTT. Translated, it gives CASTPGQGAAMNTEAFF.

About this clone: In the same sample, other DNA sequences code for this CDR3. The CDR3 reads CASSLGTSGNEQFF. CDR3 DNA: TGTGCCAGCAGCTTAGGGACTAGCGGGAATGAGCAGTTCTTC. The chain combines TRBV7-8 with TRBJ2-1; 11 positions match TRBD2. The CDR3 runs 14 residues. Per germline, CDR1 SGHVS and CDR2 FQNEAQ. The ends lost 1 base at V and 7 bases at J; junction bases unmatched: 0.

The DNA of the CDR3 is TGTGCCAGCAGTTTAGGGGACAGCAACTACGAGCAGTACTTC. Its translation: CASSLGDSNYEQYF. The rearrangement uses TRBV27 and TRBJ2-7; TRBD1 agrees at 7 bases. The germline CDR1 and CDR2 sequences are MNHEY and SMNVEV (reference sequence). This CDR3 has 14 residues. V was clipped by 2 bases and J by 3 bases; unmatched bases: 4.

The J gene is TRBJ2-1, the V gene TRBV29-1; weak D call: TRBD1 (6 bases). This CDR3 is built from 16 residues. V gave up 2 bases and J gave up 2 bases, with 16 bases separating them. Germline lookup yields CDR1 SQVTM and CDR2 ANQGSEA. DNA of the CDR3: TGCAGCGTTGAATCACCACAGGGCCGAACCTACAATGAGCAGTTCTTC. It codes for CSVESPQGRTYNEQFF.

The genes are TRBV6-6 and TRBJ2-1; D is uncertain. The germline V gene encodes CDR1 MNHNY and CDR2 SVGAGI (reference sequence). This CDR3 is 14 amino acids long. Trimming took 4 bases from V and 8 from J, leaving 15 bases between them. In DNA form, the CDR3 reads TGTGCCAGCAGTTTCCCTCCTCCGAGTGATGAGCAGTTCTTC. This gives the protein CASSFPPPSDEQFF.